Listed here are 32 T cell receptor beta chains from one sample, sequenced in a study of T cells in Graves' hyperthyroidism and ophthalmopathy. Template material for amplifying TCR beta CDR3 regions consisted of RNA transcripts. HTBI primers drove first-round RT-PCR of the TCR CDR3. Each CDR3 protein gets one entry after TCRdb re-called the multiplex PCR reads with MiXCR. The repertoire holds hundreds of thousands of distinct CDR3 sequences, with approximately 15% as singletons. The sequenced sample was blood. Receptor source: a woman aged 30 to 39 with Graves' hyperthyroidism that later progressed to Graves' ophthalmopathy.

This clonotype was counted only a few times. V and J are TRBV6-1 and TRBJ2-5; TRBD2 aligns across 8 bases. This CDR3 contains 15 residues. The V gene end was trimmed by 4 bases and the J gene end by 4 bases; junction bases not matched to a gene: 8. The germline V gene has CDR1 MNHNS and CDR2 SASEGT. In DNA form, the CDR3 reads TGTGCCAGCAGTGCGGCGCGGGAGGTAGGAGAGACCCAGTACTTC. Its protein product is CASSAAREVGETQYF.

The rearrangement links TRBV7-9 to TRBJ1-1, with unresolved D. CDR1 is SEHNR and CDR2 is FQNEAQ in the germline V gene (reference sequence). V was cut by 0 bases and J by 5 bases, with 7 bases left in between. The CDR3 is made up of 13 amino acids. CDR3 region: CASSLAERTEAFF. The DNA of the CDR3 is TGTGCCAGCAGCTTAGCAGAACGGACTGAAGCTTTCTTT.

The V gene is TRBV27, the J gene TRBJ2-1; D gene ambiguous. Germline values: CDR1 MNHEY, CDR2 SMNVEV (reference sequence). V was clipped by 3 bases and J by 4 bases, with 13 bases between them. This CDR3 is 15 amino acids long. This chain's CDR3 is CASSFVIGAYNEQFF. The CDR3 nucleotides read TGTGCCAGCAGTTTCGTCATCGGCGCATACAATGAGCAGTTCTTC.

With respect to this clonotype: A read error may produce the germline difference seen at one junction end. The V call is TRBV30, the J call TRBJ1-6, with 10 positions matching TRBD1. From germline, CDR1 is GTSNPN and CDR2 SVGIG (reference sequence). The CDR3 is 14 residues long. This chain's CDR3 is CAWSSGQGDSPLRF. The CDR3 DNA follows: TGTGCCTGGAGTTCCGGACAGGGGGATTCACCCCTCCGCTTT.

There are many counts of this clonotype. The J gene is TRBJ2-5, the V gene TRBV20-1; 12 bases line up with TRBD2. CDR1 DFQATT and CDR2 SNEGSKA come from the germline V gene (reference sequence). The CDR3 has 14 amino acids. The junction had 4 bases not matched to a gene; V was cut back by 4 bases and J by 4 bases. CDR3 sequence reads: CSATTGLAGETQYF. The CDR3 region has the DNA TGCAGTGCTACCACGGGACTAGCGGGAGAGACCCAGTACTTC.

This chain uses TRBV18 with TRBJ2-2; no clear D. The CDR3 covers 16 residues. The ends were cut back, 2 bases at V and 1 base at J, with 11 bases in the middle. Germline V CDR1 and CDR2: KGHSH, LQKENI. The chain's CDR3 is CASSPVAVKNTGELFF. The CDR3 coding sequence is TGTGCCAGCTCACCAGTGGCAGTGAAGAACACCGGGGAGCTGTTTTTT.

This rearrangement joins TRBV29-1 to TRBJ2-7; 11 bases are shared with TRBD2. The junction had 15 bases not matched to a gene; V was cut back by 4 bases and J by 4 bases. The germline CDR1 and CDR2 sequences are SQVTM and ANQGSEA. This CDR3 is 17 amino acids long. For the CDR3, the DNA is TGCAGCGTTGTTCTCCCCCCACTAGCGGGAGTTTTGTACGAGCAGTACTTC. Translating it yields CSVVLPPLAGVLYEQYF.

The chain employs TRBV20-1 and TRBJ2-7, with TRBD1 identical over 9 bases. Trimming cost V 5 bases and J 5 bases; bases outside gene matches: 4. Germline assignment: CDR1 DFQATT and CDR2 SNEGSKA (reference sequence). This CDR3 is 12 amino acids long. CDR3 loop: CSAHRGPNEQYF. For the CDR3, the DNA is TGCAGTGCTCACAGGGGGCCGAACGAGCAGTACTTC.

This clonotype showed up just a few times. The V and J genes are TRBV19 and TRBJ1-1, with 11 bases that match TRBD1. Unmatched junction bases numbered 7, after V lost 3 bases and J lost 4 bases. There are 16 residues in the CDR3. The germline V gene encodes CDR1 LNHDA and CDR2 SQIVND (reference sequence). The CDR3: CASSIWTGGLITEAFF. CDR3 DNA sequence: TGTGCCAGTAGTATCTGGACAGGGGGCTTGATCACTGAAGCTTTCTTT.

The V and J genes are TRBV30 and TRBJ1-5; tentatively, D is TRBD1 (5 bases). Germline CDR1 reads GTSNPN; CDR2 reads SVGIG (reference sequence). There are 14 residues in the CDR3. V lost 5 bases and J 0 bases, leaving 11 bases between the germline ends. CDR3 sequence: CAWRGGGSNQPQHF. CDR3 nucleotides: TGTGCCTGGCGTGGGGGGGGTAGCAATCAGCCCCAGCATTTT.

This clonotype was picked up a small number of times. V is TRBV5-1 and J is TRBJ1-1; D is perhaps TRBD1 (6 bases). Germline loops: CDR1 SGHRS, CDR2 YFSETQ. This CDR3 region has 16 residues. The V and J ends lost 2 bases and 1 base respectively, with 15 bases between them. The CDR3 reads CASSFGGAWGNTEAFF. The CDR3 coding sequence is TGCGCCAGCAGCTTTGGGGGCGCTTGGGGGAACACTGAAGCTTTCTTT.

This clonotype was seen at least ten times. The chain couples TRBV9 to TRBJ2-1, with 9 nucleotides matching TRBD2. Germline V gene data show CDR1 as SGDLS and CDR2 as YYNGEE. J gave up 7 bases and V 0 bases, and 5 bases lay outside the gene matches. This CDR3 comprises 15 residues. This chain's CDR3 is CASSVVASGINEQFF. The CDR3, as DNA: TGTGCCAGCAGCGTAGTGGCTAGCGGGATAAATGAGCAGTTCTTC.

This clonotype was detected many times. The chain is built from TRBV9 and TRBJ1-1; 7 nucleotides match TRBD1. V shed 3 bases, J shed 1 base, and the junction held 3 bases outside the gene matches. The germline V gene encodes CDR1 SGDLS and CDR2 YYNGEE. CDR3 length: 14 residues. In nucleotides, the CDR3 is TGTGCCAGCAGCGGGGGACAGTCGAACACTGAAGCTTTCTTT. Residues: CASSGGQSNTEAFF.

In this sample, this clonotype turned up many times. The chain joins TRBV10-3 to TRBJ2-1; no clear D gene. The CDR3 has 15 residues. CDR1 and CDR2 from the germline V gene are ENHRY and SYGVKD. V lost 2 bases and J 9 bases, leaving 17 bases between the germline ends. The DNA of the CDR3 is TGTGCCATCAGTGAGGAGAAGCCACCTAGTCGTGAGCAGTTCTTC. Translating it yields CAISEEKPPSREQFF.

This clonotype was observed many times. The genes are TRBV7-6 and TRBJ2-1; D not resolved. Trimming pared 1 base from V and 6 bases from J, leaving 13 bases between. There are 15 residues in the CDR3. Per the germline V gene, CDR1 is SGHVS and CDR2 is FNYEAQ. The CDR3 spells CASSLGGWAANEQFF. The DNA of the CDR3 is TGTGCCAGCAGCTTAGGAGGCTGGGCAGCCAATGAGCAGTTCTTC.

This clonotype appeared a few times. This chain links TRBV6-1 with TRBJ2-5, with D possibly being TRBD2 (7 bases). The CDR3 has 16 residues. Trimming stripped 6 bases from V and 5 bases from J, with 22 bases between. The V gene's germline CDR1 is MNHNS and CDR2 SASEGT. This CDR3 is CASSSPARGLGETQYF. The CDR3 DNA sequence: TGTGCCAGCAGCTCTCCCGCGCGGGGGCTGGGTGAGACCCAGTACTTC.

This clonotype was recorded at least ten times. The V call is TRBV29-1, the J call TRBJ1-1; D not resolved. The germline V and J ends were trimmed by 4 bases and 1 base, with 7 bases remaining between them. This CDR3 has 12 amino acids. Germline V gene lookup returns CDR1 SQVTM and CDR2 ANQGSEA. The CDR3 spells CSVGGANTEAFF. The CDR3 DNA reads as TGCAGCGTTGGGGGAGCGAACACTGAAGCTTTCTTT.

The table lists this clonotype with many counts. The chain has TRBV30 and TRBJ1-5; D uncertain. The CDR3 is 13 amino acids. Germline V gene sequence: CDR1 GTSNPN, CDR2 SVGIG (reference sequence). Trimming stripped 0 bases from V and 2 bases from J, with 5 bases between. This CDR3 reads CAWSVAGNQPQHF. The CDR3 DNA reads TGTGCCTGGAGTGTAGCAGGCAATCAGCCCCAGCATTTT. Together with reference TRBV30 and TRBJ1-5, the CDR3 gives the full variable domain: SQTIHQWPATLVQPVGSPLSLECTVEGTSNPNLYWYRQAAGRGLQLLFYSVGIGQISSEVPQNLSASRPQDRQFILSSKKLLLSDSGFYLCAWSVAGNQPQHFGDGTRLSIL.

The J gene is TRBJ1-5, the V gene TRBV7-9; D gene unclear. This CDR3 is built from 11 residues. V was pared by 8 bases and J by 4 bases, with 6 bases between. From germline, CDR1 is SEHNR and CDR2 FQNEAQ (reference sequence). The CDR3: CASGLNQPQHF. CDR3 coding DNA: TGTGCCAGCGGCCTAAATCAGCCCCAGCATTTT.

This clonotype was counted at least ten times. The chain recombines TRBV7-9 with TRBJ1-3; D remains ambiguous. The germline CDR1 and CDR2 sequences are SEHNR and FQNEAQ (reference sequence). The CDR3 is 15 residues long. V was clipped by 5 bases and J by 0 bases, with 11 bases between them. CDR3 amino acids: CASSPPEISGNTIYF. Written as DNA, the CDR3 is TGTGCCAGCAGCCCTCCTGAGATCTCTGGAAACACCATATATTTT.

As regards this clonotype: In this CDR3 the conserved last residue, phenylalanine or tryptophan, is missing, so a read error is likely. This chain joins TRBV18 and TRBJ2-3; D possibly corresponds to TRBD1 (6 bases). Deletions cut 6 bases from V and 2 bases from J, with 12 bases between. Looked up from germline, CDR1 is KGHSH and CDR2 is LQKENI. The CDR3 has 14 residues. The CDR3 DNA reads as TGTGCCAGCTCCCTAGGACAGATCACAGATACGCAGTATTAT. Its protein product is CASSLGQITDTQYY.

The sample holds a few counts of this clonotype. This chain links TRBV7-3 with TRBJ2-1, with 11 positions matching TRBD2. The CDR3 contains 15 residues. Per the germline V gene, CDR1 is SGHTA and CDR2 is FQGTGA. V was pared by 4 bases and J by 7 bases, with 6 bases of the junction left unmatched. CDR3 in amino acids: CASSSLAGGGNEQFF. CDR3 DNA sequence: TGTGCCAGCAGCTCCTTAGCGGGAGGGGGTAATGAGCAGTTCTTC.

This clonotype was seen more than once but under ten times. The CDR3 loop reads CASSPETGTYEQYF. The CDR3 DNA sequence: TGTGCCAGCTCACCGGAGACTGGCACCTACGAGCAGTACTTC. The chain combines TRBV18 with TRBJ2-7; no clear D. V lost 3 bases, J lost 2 bases, and 11 bases lay in between. Per germline, CDR1 KGHSH and CDR2 LQKENI. The CDR3 is made up of 14 amino acids.

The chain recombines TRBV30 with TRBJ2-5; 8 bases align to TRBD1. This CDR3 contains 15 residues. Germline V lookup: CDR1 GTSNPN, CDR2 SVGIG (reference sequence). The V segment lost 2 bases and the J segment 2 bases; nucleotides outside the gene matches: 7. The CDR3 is CAWSPGTGGQETQYF. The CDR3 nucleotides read TGTGCCTGGAGTCCCGGGACAGGCGGTCAAGAGACCCAGTACTTC.

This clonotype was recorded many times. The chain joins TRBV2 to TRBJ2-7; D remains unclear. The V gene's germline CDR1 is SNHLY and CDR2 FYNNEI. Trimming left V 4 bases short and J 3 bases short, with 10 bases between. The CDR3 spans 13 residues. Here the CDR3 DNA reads TGTGCCAGCAGTGGTGTCATAGGCTACGAGCAGTACTTC. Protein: CASSGVIGYEQYF.

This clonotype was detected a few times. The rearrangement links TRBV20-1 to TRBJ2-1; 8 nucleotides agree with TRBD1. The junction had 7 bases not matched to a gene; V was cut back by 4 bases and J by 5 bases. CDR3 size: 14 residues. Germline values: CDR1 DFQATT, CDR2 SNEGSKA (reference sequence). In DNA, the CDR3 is TGCAGTGCTATGACAGGGGAGGAGCACAATGAGCAGTTCTTC. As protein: CSAMTGEEHNEQFF.

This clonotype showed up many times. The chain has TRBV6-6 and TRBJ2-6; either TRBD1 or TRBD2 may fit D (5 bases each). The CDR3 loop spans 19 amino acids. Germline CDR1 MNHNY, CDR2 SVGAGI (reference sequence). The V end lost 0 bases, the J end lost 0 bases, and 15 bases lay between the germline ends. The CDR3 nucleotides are TGTGCCAGCAGTTACTCGGAGGCCAGGGCGCCCTCTGGGGCCAACGTCCTGACTTTC. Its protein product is CASSYSEARAPSGANVLTF.

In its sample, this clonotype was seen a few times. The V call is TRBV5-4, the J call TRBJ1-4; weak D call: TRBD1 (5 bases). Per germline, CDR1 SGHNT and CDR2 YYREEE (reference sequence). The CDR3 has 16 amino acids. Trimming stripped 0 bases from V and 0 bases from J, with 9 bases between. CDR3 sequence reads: CASSLGGVSTNEKLFF. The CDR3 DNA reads TGTGCCAGCAGCTTGGGAGGGGTCTCAACTAATGAAAAACTGTTTTTT.

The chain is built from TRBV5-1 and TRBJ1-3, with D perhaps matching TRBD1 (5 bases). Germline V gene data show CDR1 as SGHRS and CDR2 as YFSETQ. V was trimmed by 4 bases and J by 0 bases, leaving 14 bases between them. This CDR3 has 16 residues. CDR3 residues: CASSRDLPSSGNTIYF. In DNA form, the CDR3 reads TGCGCCAGCAGCCGGGACCTACCGAGCTCTGGAAACACCATATATTTT.

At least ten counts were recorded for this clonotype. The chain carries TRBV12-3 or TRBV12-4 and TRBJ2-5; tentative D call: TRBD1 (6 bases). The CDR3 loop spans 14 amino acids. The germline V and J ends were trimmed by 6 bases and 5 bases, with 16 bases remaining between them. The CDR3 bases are TGTGCCAGCAGGCCGAACAGGGTCTGGGAGACCCAGTACTTC. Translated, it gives CASRPNRVWETQYF.

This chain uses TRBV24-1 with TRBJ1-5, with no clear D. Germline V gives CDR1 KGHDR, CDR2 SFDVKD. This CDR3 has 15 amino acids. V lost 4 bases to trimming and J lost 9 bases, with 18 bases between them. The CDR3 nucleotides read TGTGCCACCAGTGACAGGAAAACCCCCGGATGGCCCCAGCATTTT. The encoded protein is CATSDRKTPGWPQHF.

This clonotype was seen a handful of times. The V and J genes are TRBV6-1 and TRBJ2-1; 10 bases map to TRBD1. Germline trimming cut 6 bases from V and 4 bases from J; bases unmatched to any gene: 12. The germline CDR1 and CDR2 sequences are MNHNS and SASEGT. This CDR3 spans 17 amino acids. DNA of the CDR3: TGTGCCAGCAGCCGACAGGGGGCAAGGGCTTTTTACAATGAGCAGTTCTTC. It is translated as CASSRQGARAFYNEQFF.